One sample yielded the 32 T cell receptor beta chains listed below, sequenced in a study of vaccination and CD4 T cells after COVID-19. An Oncomine TCR Beta short-read assay was used to sequence the DNA from cultured CD4+ T cells. From the PCR reads, TCRdb called clonotypes with MiXCR, one entry per CDR3 protein. This repertoire shows some 8,300 distinct CDR3 sequences, approximately 70% found once; its top ten account for about 35%. Treatment meaning: roughly 11-day PBMC culture with coronavirus spike peptide pools or control peptides (ViraFEST assay). What these receptors recognize is not known. Sequenced sample: CD4+ T cells from blood, cultured in vitro. Source of these receptors: a human donor who had recovered from COVID-19.

Only a few counts were recorded for this clonotype. The chain carries TRBV2 and TRBJ2-7; 9 nucleotides align to TRBD2. This CDR3 has 14 residues. V gave up 7 bases and J gave up 6 bases; unmatched junction bases: 10. Germline CDR1 is SNHLY and CDR2 is FYNNEI. CDR3 amino acids: CASNLSGGRAEQYF. Here the CDR3 DNA reads TGTGCCAGCAACCTCAGCGGGGGGAGGGCCGAGCAGTACTTC.

This clonotype was picked up a small number of times. The J gene is TRBJ1-1, the V gene TRBV7-9, with D perhaps TRBD1 (5 bases). The CDR3 is made up of 17 amino acids. V was clipped by 4 bases and J by 0 bases, with 18 bases between them. Germline CDR1 and CDR2: SEHNR and FQNEAQ (reference sequence). The CDR3 region is CASSSSIVTGLNTEAFF. CDR3 DNA sequence: TGTGCCAGCAGCTCCTCAATCGTAACAGGCTTGAACACTGAAGCTTTCTTT.

The rearrangement joins TRBV7-2 to TRBJ1-2; D gene ambiguous. Trimming pared 5 bases from V and 4 bases from J, leaving 14 bases between. This CDR3 has 14 residues. The germline V gene encodes CDR1 SGHTA and CDR2 FQGNSA. DNA for the CDR3: TGTGCCAGCAGCCCTAACAGATTACCCTATGGCTACACCTTC. Translation gives CASSPNRLPYGYTF.

This sequence joins TRBV6-4 and TRBJ1-1; maybe TRBD1 (5 bases). Trimming stripped 6 bases from V and 1 base from J, with 12 bases between. CDR1 is MRHNA and CDR2 is SNTAGT in the germline V gene. This CDR3 is 14 amino acids long. The CDR3 is CASRDDSKNTEAFF. CDR3 in DNA: TGTGCCAGCAGAGATGACAGCAAGAACACTGAAGCTTTCTTT.

The chain combines TRBV12-3 or TRBV12-4 with TRBJ1-2, with D perhaps TRBD1 (5 bases). Trimming took 2 bases from V and 4 from J, leaving 17 bases between them. The CDR3 loop spans 16 amino acids. In nucleotides, the CDR3 is TGTGCCAGCAGTTTAAGGGGTGAGACGGTGCTCTATGGCTACACCTTC. It is translated as CASSLRGETVLYGYTF.

The rearrangement joins TRBV12-3 or TRBV12-4 to TRBJ2-5, with no clear D. This CDR3 region has 13 residues. V shed 3 bases and J shed 5 bases, with 10 bases lying between them. The CDR3 region has the DNA TGTGCCAGCAGTTTCGGTACAGCGGAGACCCAGTACTTC. Its protein is CASSFGTAETQYF.

There are a few counts of this clonotype. V gene TRBV19 combines with J gene TRBJ1-5; D may be TRBD1 (6 bases). CDR1 is LNHDA and CDR2 is SQIVND in the germline V gene (reference sequence). The CDR3 contains 14 residues. Trimming shortened V by 3 bases and J by 4 bases, and 10 bases separated the two germline ends. Written as DNA, the CDR3 is TGTGCCAGTAGTATGCCCAGGGGTAATCAGCCCCAGCATTTT. It codes for CASSMPRGNQPQHF. The whole variable domain, remainder taken from reference TRBV19 and TRBJ1-5, is DGGITQSPKYLFRKEGQNVTLSCEQNLNHDAMYWYRQDPGQGLRLIYYSQIVNDFQKGDIAEGYSVSREKKESFPLTVTSAQKNPTAFYLCASSMPRGNQPQHFGDGTRLSIL.

This clonotype was counted a few times. The chain has TRBV27 and TRBJ1-2; 8 bases match TRBD1. The germline CDR1 and CDR2 sequences are MNHEY and SMNVEV (reference sequence). V shed 3 bases and J 4 bases; nucleotides not matched to a gene: 10. The CDR3 contains 16 residues. CDR3 DNA: TGTGCCAGCAGTTTTCGAGGACAGGGTTGGATCTATGGCTACACCTTC. It specifies CASSFRGQGWIYGYTF.

This chain links TRBV7-2 with TRBJ2-1; D remains unclear. Germline-derived CDR1 and CDR2 are SGHTA and FQGNSA. Trimming took off 5 bases at V and 9 bases at J, with 14 bases between the two ends. The CDR3 is 13 residues long. CDR3 region: CASSTTALGEQFF. The DNA of the CDR3 is TGTGCCAGCAGCACTACGGCACTGGGTGAGCAGTTCTTC.

The chain recombines TRBV29-1 with TRBJ1-5, with a weak D call TRBD1 (6 bases). With 5 bases removed from V and 0 bases from J, the gap between germline ends came to 8 bases. Germline loops: CDR1 SQVTM, CDR2 ANQGSEA. The CDR3 totals 13 residues. The CDR3 loop reads CSVRTDSNQPQHF. The CDR3 DNA sequence: TGCAGCGTTAGGACAGATAGCAATCAGCCCCAGCATTTT.

This chain uses TRBV20-1 with TRBJ2-2, with TRBD1 as a possible D gene (5 bases). V lost 3 bases and J 0 bases, leaving 8 bases between the germline ends. Germline V lookup: CDR1 DFQATT, CDR2 SNEGSKA (reference sequence). The CDR3 sequence is 14 residues long. This CDR3 is CSARGLTNTGELFF. The CDR3 DNA is TGCAGTGCTAGGGGGCTTACGAACACCGGGGAGCTGTTTTTT.

This sequence joins TRBV20-1 and TRBJ2-3; TRBD2 matches 11 bases. V gave up 5 bases and J gave up 3 bases; unmatched junction bases: 7. The CDR3 extends over 15 amino acids. Germline CDR1 is DFQATT and CDR2 is SNEGSKA (reference sequence). The CDR3, as DNA: TGCAGTGCTCCCTTACTAGCGGGGGAGACAGATACGCAGTATTTT. Its protein product is CSAPLLAGETDTQYF.

The chain uses TRBV6-2 or TRBV6-3 and TRBJ1-2, with D maybe TRBD1 (5 bases). CDR3 size: 13 residues. The ends were cut back, 7 bases at V and 3 bases at J, with 12 bases in the middle. Germline CDR1 and CDR2: MNHEY and SVGEGT. Here the CDR3 DNA reads TGTGCCAGCACCCCTGACAGTTACTATGGCTACACCTTC. Translating it yields CASTPDSYYGYTF.

The V call is TRBV27, the J call TRBJ1-2; no firm D call. Trimming cost V 6 bases and J 8 bases, with 13 bases left between them. Per germline, CDR1 MNHEY and CDR2 SMNVEV (reference sequence). CDR3 size: 12 residues. CDR3 sequence reads: CASRSWLSGYTF. CDR3 sequence (DNA): TGTGCCAGCAGATCCTGGTTGTCGGGCTACACCTTC.

DNA for the CDR3: TGTGCCAGCAGGCTTACAGGGGACTATGGCTACACCTTC. This codes for CASRLTGDYGYTF. The J gene is TRBJ1-2, the V gene TRBV28; TRBD1 aligns across 7 bases. V lost 6 bases and J lost 3; bases outside the gene matches: 4. Germline CDR1 reads MDHEN; CDR2 reads SYDVKM. The CDR3 runs to 13 residues.

The V call is TRBV6-1, the J call TRBJ1-1; D uncertain. The CDR3 is made up of 13 amino acids. Trimming cost V 5 bases and J 5 bases, with 12 bases left between them. CDR1 and CDR2 from the germline V gene are MNHNS and SASEGT. CDR3 loop: CASSQWSGTEAFF. The DNA of the CDR3 is TGTGCCAGCAGTCAATGGTCTGGGACTGAAGCTTTCTTT.

The chain carries TRBV7-2 and TRBJ2-1, with 8 bases fitting TRBD2. CDR1 is SGHTA, CDR2 FQGNSA, per germline. The CDR3 totals 16 residues. Unmatched junction bases numbered 5, after V lost 1 base and J lost 3 bases. For the CDR3, the DNA is TGTGCCAGCAGCTTAGTTTCGGCGGGGGGCTACAATGAGCAGTTCTTC. Its protein product is CASSLVSAGGYNEQFF.

The chain is built from TRBV6-5 and TRBJ1-1, with 7 nucleotides matching TRBD1. The V and J ends lost 2 bases and 4 bases, in that order; junction bases with no gene match: 4. The CDR3 contains 14 residues. Germline CDR1 is MNHEY and CDR2 is SVGAGI. CDR3 sequence (DNA): TGTGCCAGCAGTTACGGGGCAGGGGGCACTGAAGCTTTCTTT. It specifies CASSYGAGGTEAFF.

The CDR3 nucleotides are TGCAGCGTGAGGAGGGACCGGACTGAAGCTTTCTTT. It specifies CSVRRDRTEAFF. The rearrangement joins TRBV29-1 to TRBJ1-1; D is possibly TRBD1 (5 bases). This CDR3 spans 12 amino acids. V lost 6 bases and J 5 bases, leaving 13 bases between the germline ends. CDR1 and CDR2 from the germline V gene are SQVTM and ANQGSEA.

This clonotype turned up a few times. The rearrangement uses TRBV6-5 and TRBJ1-6, with 9 nucleotides matching TRBD1. Germline values: CDR1 MNHEY, CDR2 SVGAGI. This CDR3 is 17 amino acids long. The V and J ends lost 3 bases and 7 bases, in that order; junction bases with no gene match: 10. The CDR3 DNA reads TGTGCCAGCAGTTATCAAAACAGGGGGCAGAACAATTCACCCCTCCACTTT. This translates into CASSYQNRGQNNSPLHF.

The chain is built from TRBV5-6 and TRBJ1-2, with unresolved D. CDR1 and CDR2 from the germline V gene are SGHDT and YYEEEE. The CDR3 runs 15 residues. The V gene lost 5 bases and the J gene lost 0 bases, with 14 bases spanning the gap. CDR3 coding DNA: TGTGCCAGCAGACTATACGGGCACGCTAACTATGGCTACACCTTC. Its protein product is CASRLYGHANYGYTF.

This clonotype is medium-sized (0.01 to 0.1%) within its sample. V and J are TRBV15 and TRBJ1-2; tentatively, D is TRBD1 (5 bases). CDR3 length: 14 residues. Germline CDR1 LNHNV, CDR2 YYDKDF (reference sequence). Trimming stripped 1 base from V and 6 bases from J, with 12 bases between. CDR3 DNA: TGTGCCACCAGCAGAGGAACAGGCGTGAATGGCTACACCTTC. This sequence encodes CATSRGTGVNGYTF. The full variable domain, with the rest looked up from reference TRBV15 and TRBJ1-2, is DAMVIQNPRYQVTQFGKPVTLSCSQTLNHNVMYWYQQKSSQAPKLLFHYYDKDFNNEADTPDNFQSRRPNTSFCFLDIRSPGLGDTAMYLCATSRGTGVNGYTFGSGTRLTVV.

This clonotype showed up just once. V is TRBV11-3 and J is TRBJ2-5, with D possibly TRBD2 on 6 matching bases. With 1 base removed from V and 4 bases from J, the gap between germline ends came to 10 bases. The CDR3 totals 14 residues. Per the germline V gene, CDR1 is SGHNT and CDR2 is YENEEA. The CDR3 sequence is CASSLGVGGETQYF. CDR3 coding DNA: TGTGCCAGCAGCTTAGGCGTCGGGGGAGAGACCCAGTACTTC.

The genes are TRBV25-1 and TRBJ2-1; no definite D call. Per the germline V gene, CDR1 is MGHDK and CDR2 is SYGVNS. V gave up 6 bases and J gave up 11 bases, with 14 bases separating them. The CDR3 has 12 amino acids. CDR3 region: CASSNTARQQFF. The CDR3 DNA reads TGTGCCAGCAGCAACACGGCCAGACAGCAGTTCTTC.

V and J are TRBV20-1 and TRBJ1-2; D is unresolved. With 5 bases removed from V and 5 bases from J, the gap between germline ends came to 15 bases. The CDR3 runs to 13 residues. In germline, CDR1 is DFQATT, CDR2 SNEGSKA (reference sequence). The CDR3 loop reads CSAPKAPLYGYTF. The CDR3 DNA follows: TGCAGTGCTCCCAAGGCCCCCCTATATGGCTACACCTTC.

The rearrangement uses TRBV11-2 and TRBJ1-1, with no clear D. The germline V and J ends were trimmed by 3 bases and 0 bases, with 8 bases remaining between them. CDR3 length equals 14 residues. Germline values: CDR1 SGHAT, CDR2 FQNNGV. The CDR3 nucleotides are TGTGCCAGCAGCTTGCAGAGATTGAACACTGAAGCTTTCTTT. Its protein product is CASSLQRLNTEAFF.

This clonotype has a handful of counts. The V and J genes are TRBV2 and TRBJ1-5; 9 nucleotides agree with TRBD1. J gave up 5 bases and V 5 bases, and 4 bases lay outside the gene matches. CDR1 is SNHLY, CDR2 FYNNEI, per germline. The CDR3 is made up of 14 amino acids. The CDR3 loop is CASSYGQGYQPQHF. In DNA form, the CDR3 reads TGTGCCAGCAGTTACGGACAGGGGTATCAGCCCCAGCATTTT.

This chain uses TRBV6-4 with TRBJ1-6; D is unclear. The CDR3 extends over 13 amino acids. In germline, CDR1 is MRHNA, CDR2 SNTAGT. Between the trimmed V and J ends, which lost 8 bases and 10 bases, there was a span of 15 bases. DNA of the CDR3: TGTGCCAGCTCAACAAAAGTGAAATCACCCCTCCACTTT. Translating it yields CASSTKVKSPLHF.

The V gene is TRBV6-1, the J gene TRBJ2-7, with TRBD1 matching over 7 bases. V was clipped by 4 bases and J by 4 bases; unmatched bases: 10. This CDR3 comprises 15 residues. Germline V gives CDR1 MNHNS, CDR2 SASEGT. The CDR3: CASSAKGQAEYEQYF. The CDR3 nucleotides read TGTGCCAGCAGTGCGAAAGGACAGGCGGAGTACGAGCAGTACTTC.

The chain couples TRBV5-4 to TRBJ2-5; 9 nucleotides agree with TRBD2. Per germline, CDR1 SGHNT and CDR2 YYREEE (reference sequence). The CDR3 loop spans 14 amino acids. The trim removed 4 bases at V and 2 bases at J, leaving 3 bases unmatched. This CDR3 reads CASSPGLAQETQYF. CDR3 nucleotides: TGTGCCAGCAGCCCCGGACTAGCGCAAGAGACCCAGTACTTC.

This clonotype was recorded a few times. This chain joins TRBV7-2 and TRBJ1-2; D is unresolved. The CDR3 consists of 15 residues. V dropped 1 base and J dropped 5 bases, with 14 bases sitting between them. Germline V gene sequence: CDR1 SGHTA, CDR2 FQGNSA. The CDR3 protein is CASSLGRGREYGYTF. CDR3 coding DNA: TGTGCCAGCAGCTTAGGGAGAGGACGGGAGTATGGCTACACCTTC.

The chain combines TRBV5-1 with TRBJ2-5, with D perhaps assigned TRBD1 or TRBD2 (6 bases each). Germline loops: CDR1 SGHRS, CDR2 YFSETQ. Trimming stripped 5 bases from V and 2 bases from J, with 10 bases between. The CDR3 covers 13 residues. This chain's CDR3 is CASRGGLQETQYF. The DNA of the CDR3 is TGCGCCAGCAGGGGGGGCCTACAAGAGACCCAGTACTTC.